The 25 T cell receptor beta chains below come from one sample, sequenced in a study of blood T cell repertoires in COVID-19. TCRdb's copy holds only in-frame clones and misses some; the assay was immunoSEQ multiplex PCR. The sample yields roughly 400,000 clones, roughly 88% seen once. Sequenced material: PBMCs or T cells enriched from blood (not recorded which). These receptors all come from a woman aged 40 to 49 with acute COVID-19.

The chain has TRBV5-1 and TRBJ2-3, with 8 bases identical to TRBD2. Germline assignment: CDR1 SGHRS and CDR2 YFSETQ. V was pared by 1 base and J by 5 bases, with 9 bases of the junction left unmatched. CDR3 length: 16 amino acids. In DNA form, the CDR3 reads TGCGCCAGCAGCTTGTTTCGGGGGGGCCAAGAAGATACGCAGTATTTT. Translated: CASSLFRGGQEDTQYF.

This chain links TRBV19 with TRBJ1-4; perhaps TRBD1 as D (5 bases). The CDR3 is 15 residues long. V was cut by 4 bases and J by 7 bases, with 16 bases left in between. Germline CDR1 is LNHDA and CDR2 is SQIVND (reference sequence). The CDR3 here is CASSSIRQGGEKLFF. The CDR3 DNA follows: TGTGCCAGTAGTAGTATTAGGCAGGGCGGTGAAAAACTGTTTTTT.

Worth noting for this clone: Other DNA sequences from this sample encode an identical CDR3 as well. This chain uses TRBV4-1 with TRBJ2-7, with 7 bases fitting TRBD1. With 1 base clipped from V and 4 bases from J, the junction kept 4 bases outside the gene matches. CDR3 size: 14 residues. Germline assignment: CDR1 MGHRA and CDR2 YSYEKL. The CDR3 DNA reads TGCGCCAGCAGCCAAGGAGACAGGGCGTACGAGCAGTACTTC. Translated: CASSQGDRAYEQYF.

This clone was found a few times. V is TRBV6-5 and J is TRBJ2-3; the D gene is possibly TRBD1 (5 bases). V was cut by 6 bases and J by 3 bases, with 13 bases left in between. The CDR3 covers 14 residues. Germline V gene lookup returns CDR1 MNHEY and CDR2 SVGAGI. For the CDR3, the DNA is TGTGCCAGCAGATCAGGGTCGAGGACAGATACGCAGTATTTT. Encoded protein: CASRSGSRTDTQYF.

The chain is built from TRBV19 and TRBJ1-2; D is possibly TRBD1 (6 bases). V shed 1 base and J shed 4 bases, with 10 bases lying between them. This CDR3 is built from 14 residues. From germline, CDR1 is LNHDA and CDR2 SQIVND (reference sequence). CDR3 in amino acids: CASSIAQGSYGYTF. The CDR3 DNA reads as TGTGCCAGTAGTATAGCACAGGGTTCCTATGGCTACACCTTC.

The rearrangement joins TRBV6-1 to TRBJ1-4, with D perhaps TRBD1 (6 bases). CDR3 length: 15 residues. V lost 2 bases and J 7 bases, leaving 14 bases between the germline ends. Germline V gene data show CDR1 as MNHNS and CDR2 as SASEGT. CDR3 sequence reads: CASSEFTGYGEKLFF. The CDR3 DNA reads TGTGCCAGCAGTGAATTTACAGGGTATGGTGAAAAACTGTTTTTT.

The rearrangement uses TRBV9 and TRBJ1-3; no definite D call. This CDR3 spans 13 amino acids. With 4 bases removed from V and 10 bases from J, the gap between germline ends came to 15 bases. Germline V lookup: CDR1 SGDLS, CDR2 YYNGEE. The CDR3 is CASSPGFVSTIYF. The DNA for the CDR3 is TGTGCCAGCAGCCCCGGTTTTGTGTCGACCATATATTTT. Full variable domain (outside the CDR3, taken from reference TRBV9 and TRBJ1-3): DSGVTQTPKHLITATGQRVTLRCSPRSGDLSVYWYQQSLDQGLQFLIQYYNGEERAKGNILERFSAQQFPDLHSELNLSSLELGDSALYFCASSPGFVSTIYFGEGSWLTVV.

The chain joins TRBV18 to TRBJ1-2, with TRBD1 matching 9 bases. The germline gives CDR1 KGHSH, CDR2 LQKENI. Trimming cost V 1 base and J 3 bases; bases outside gene matches: 18. There are 20 residues in the CDR3. The CDR3, as DNA: TGTGCCAGCTCACCACGAAACAGACCGGGACAGGGACGTCAAGACTATGGCTACACCTTC. This gives the protein CASSPRNRPGQGRQDYGYTF. The complete variable domain, with remaining parts taken from reference TRBV18 and TRBJ1-2, reads NAGVMQNPRHLVRRRGQEARLRCSPMKGHSHVYWYRQLPEEGLKFMVYLQKENIIDESGMPKERFSAEFPKEGPSILRIQQVVRGDSAAYFCASSPRNRPGQGRQDYGYTFGSGTRLTVV.

The CDR3 nucleotides are TGTGCCAGCAGCTTAGATACTAGCGGGAATGAGCAGTTCTTC. Its translation is CASSLDTSGNEQFF. The rearrangement uses TRBV7-8 and TRBJ2-1; TRBD2 matches at 9 bases. Germline V gene data show CDR1 as SGHVS and CDR2 as FQNEAQ. The CDR3 has 14 residues. Germline trimming cut 1 base from V and 7 bases from J; bases unmatched to any gene: 2.

CDR3 amino acids: CSASTSGTGELFF. CDR3 sequence (DNA): TGCAGTGCTAGTACTAGCGGCACCGGGGAGCTGTTTTTT. This sequence joins TRBV20-1 and TRBJ2-2; 8 bases fit TRBD2. With V trimmed by 3 bases and J by 4 bases, 1 base remained unmatched. From germline, CDR1 is DFQATT and CDR2 SNEGSKA (reference sequence). The CDR3 is 13 amino acids.

This clone was recorded only once. The V call is TRBV29-1, the J call TRBJ1-2; 9 bases map to TRBD1. Germline CDR1 is SQVTM and CDR2 is ANQGSEA. Trimming at V came to 2 bases and at J to 2 bases, leaving 6 bases not matched to a gene. This CDR3 is built from 15 residues. The CDR3 reads CSVETGGYWNYGYTF. The DNA for the CDR3 is TGCAGCGTTGAAACAGGGGGCTATTGGAACTATGGCTACACCTTC.

The chain carries TRBV29-1 and TRBJ1-5; TRBD1 matches at 7 bases. Germline V gives CDR1 SQVTM, CDR2 ANQGSEA. This CDR3 region has 13 residues. V lost 3 bases and J lost 4; bases outside the gene matches: 3. This CDR3 reads CSVETGINQPQHF. CDR3 coding DNA: TGCAGCGTTGAGACAGGGATTAATCAGCCCCAGCATTTT.

The V call is TRBV19, the J call TRBJ2-7, with 7 positions matching TRBD1. The length of the CDR3 is 13 residues. The V segment lost 5 bases and the J segment 2 bases; nucleotides outside the gene matches: 3. The germline gives CDR1 LNHDA, CDR2 SQIVND (reference sequence). DNA for the CDR3: TGTGCCAGTAGTCCCGGGACAGCCTACGAGCAGTACTTC. This gives the protein CASSPGTAYEQYF.

The chain carries TRBV6-5 and TRBJ2-7, with D possibly matching TRBD1 (6 bases). The V gene lost 6 bases and the J gene lost 7 bases, with 16 bases spanning the gap. Germline loops: CDR1 MNHEY, CDR2 SVGAGI. The CDR3 consists of 13 residues. This chain's CDR3 is CASSSLIDREQYF. The CDR3, as DNA: TGTGCCAGCAGCTCACTGATAGACAGGGAGCAGTACTTC.

This chain connects TRBV5-1 to TRBJ2-7; possibly TRBD1 for D (6 bases). This CDR3 spans 17 amino acids. Germline values: CDR1 SGHRS, CDR2 YFSETQ. Trimming pared 0 bases from V and 4 bases from J, leaving 20 bases between. The CDR3 region is CASSLEIQGRGLYEQYF. The DNA of the CDR3 is TGCGCCAGCAGCTTGGAAATCCAAGGCAGGGGTTTATACGAGCAGTACTTC.

The chain has TRBV6-5 and TRBJ1-1; 9 bases match TRBD1. Germline V gene lookup returns CDR1 MNHEY and CDR2 SVGAGI. Trimming took 5 bases from V and 3 from J; bases not matched to a gene: 4. The length of the CDR3 is 14 residues. The CDR3, as DNA: TGTGCCAGCAGTATACAGGGGGCGGACACTGAAGCTTTCTTT. Amino acid sequence: CASSIQGADTEAFF.

The J gene is TRBJ2-2, the V gene TRBV27; D is uncertain. The CDR3 extends over 14 amino acids. CDR1 is MNHEY and CDR2 is SMNVEV in the germline V gene (reference sequence). V was trimmed by 3 bases and J by 0 bases, leaving 5 bases between them. The CDR3 coding sequence is TGTGCCAGCAGTTTGTTCGCGAACACCGGGGAGCTGTTTTTT. The encoded protein is CASSLFANTGELFF.

The chain combines TRBV5-1 with TRBJ2-7, with TRBD1 identical over 7 bases. Germline loops: CDR1 SGHRS, CDR2 YFSETQ. This CDR3 is built from 14 residues. Trimming at V came to 5 bases and at J to 3 bases, leaving 8 bases not matched to a gene. CDR3 in amino acids: CASSSEQGIYEQYF. The CDR3 DNA follows: TGCGCCAGCAGTTCGGAACAGGGGATCTACGAGCAGTACTTC. Based on the CDR3 plus reference TRBV5-1 and TRBJ2-7, the full variable domain is KAGVTQTPRYLIKTRGQQVTLSCSPISGHRSVSWYQQTPGQGLQFLFEYFSETQRNKGNFPGRFSGRQFSNSRSEMNVSTLELGDSALYLCASSSEQGIYEQYFGPGTRLTVT.

This chain joins TRBV10-2 and TRBJ1-4; D call uncertain. Germline CDR1 is WSHSY and CDR2 is SAAADI. The CDR3 is made up of 16 amino acids. Between the trimmed V and J ends, which lost 6 bases and 6 bases, there was a span of 20 bases. CDR3 nucleotide sequence: TGCGCCAGCAGCTACTCCGCATCAGGCGCCGATGAAAAACTGTTTTTT. Protein sequence: CASSYSASGADEKLFF.

The rearrangement uses TRBV6-1 and TRBJ2-3, with TRBD1 matching 8 bases. CDR3 length: 17 residues. Trimming removed 1 base from V and 0 bases from J; junction bases left unmatched: 6. Germline V CDR1 and CDR2: MNHNS, SASEGT. CDR3 protein: CASSEVWQGASTDTQYF. The CDR3 DNA is TGTGCCAGCAGTGAAGTCTGGCAGGGGGCCAGCACAGATACGCAGTATTTT.

For the CDR3, the DNA is TGTGCCAGCAGCTTAAACCGACAGGGGCCCAATGAGCAGTTCTTC. Translated: CASSLNRQGPNEQFF. J is TRBJ2-1 and V is TRBV5-5, with TRBD1 matching 8 bases. Germline CDR1 is SGHKS and CDR2 is YYEKEE (reference sequence). The V gene end was trimmed by 2 bases and the J gene end by 6 bases; junction bases not matched to a gene: 7. The CDR3 is 15 residues long. Looking up the rest from reference TRBV5-5 and TRBJ2-1 gives the full variable domain: DAGVTQSPTHLIKTRGQQVTLRCSPISGHKSVSWYQQVLGQGPQFIFQYYEKEERGRGNFPDRFSARQFPNYSSELNVNALLLGDSALYLCASSLNRQGPNEQFFGPGTRLTVL.

The chain links TRBV6-5 to TRBJ1-6; possibly TRBD1 for D (6 bases). V was cut by 6 bases and J by 8 bases, with 14 bases left in between. Germline CDR1 and CDR2: MNHEY and SVGAGI. The CDR3 is 14 residues long. The CDR3 bases are TGTGCCAGCAGAAGGACAGCTTGGGATTCACCCCTCCACTTT. Amino acid sequence: CASRRTAWDSPLHF.

The J gene is TRBJ1-1, the V gene TRBV6-1; D not certain. The V gene lost 2 bases and the J gene lost 3 bases, with 19 bases spanning the gap. The CDR3 has 17 residues. Per germline, CDR1 MNHNS and CDR2 SASEGT. CDR3: CASSEYRQAERDTEAFF. CDR3 DNA: TGTGCCAGCAGTGAATACCGGCAGGCAGAGAGGGACACTGAAGCTTTCTTT.

The chain uses TRBV7-9 and TRBJ2-3; 10 positions match TRBD2. Germline loops: CDR1 SEHNR, CDR2 FQNEAQ (reference sequence). The CDR3 length is 16 residues. V shed 1 base and J 1 base; nucleotides not matched to a gene: 2. CDR3 amino acids: CASSLGGTSGTDTQYF. DNA for the CDR3: TGTGCCAGCAGCTTAGGCGGGACTAGCGGCACAGATACGCAGTATTTT. Combining the CDR3 with reference TRBV7-9 and TRBJ2-3 gives the whole variable domain DTGVSQNPRHKITKRGQNVTFRCDPISEHNRLYWYRQTLGQGPEFLTYFQNEAQLEKSRLLSDRFSAERPKGSFSTLEIQRTEQGDSAMYLCASSLGGTSGTDTQYFGPGTRLTVL.

The V gene is TRBV24-1, the J gene TRBJ1-1; tentatively, D is TRBD1 (6 bases). Trimming pared 7 bases from V and 0 bases from J, leaving 14 bases between. Germline V gene sequence: CDR1 KGHDR, CDR2 SFDVKD. The CDR3 has 15 amino acids. The CDR3 protein is CATRSGQLMNTEAFF. DNA for the CDR3: TGTGCCACCAGAAGTGGACAGCTAATGAACACTGAAGCTTTCTTT.